What follows describes a single T cell receptor (beta chain). This clonotype was recorded many times. Its antigen specificity is not known. No much larger clone exists at a distance of one base, and base qualities are not known. The CDR3 goes from the cysteine to the phenylalanine over 16 residues. Of all the DNA, just the CDR3 is kept, 48 bases in frame from base 1. Looking up the germline V gene yields CDR1 LGHNA and CDR2 YNFKEQ. Trimming accounts for 4 bases at V and 2 bases at J, while the number of junction bases matched to no gene is 1. The sample is drawn from a study of response to subunit inactivated influenza vaccine listed by TCRdb under 2018. With respect to the entire study: The study used deep quantitative T cell receptor repertoire profiling to track responses to a trivalent subunit inactivated influenza vaccine. Study-wide conclusions, independent of this receptor: According to the authors, only a limited number of new T cells may be recruited by each seasonal influenza vaccination.

The library was generated by RT-PCR. The sequencing machine was an Illumina HiSeq 2500. TCRdb passed the public sequencing reads through fastp at Q25 and MiXCR, retaining productive beta sequences. Identical CDR3 proteins give one entry, which carries the most common genes and DNA. The sample data list hundreds of thousands of distinct CDR3 sequences, and 25% of these were observed just once. Less than 2.5% of the sample rests with the top ten. Sequenced here: CD4+ T cells sorted from PBMCs, sampled roughly 5 days after vaccination. The TCR comes from a middle-aged man who received an inactivated influenza vaccine. Donor details come from another sample of the same person, matched by shared clones. The sequence joins TRBV4-2 to TRBJ2-3; TRBD2 agrees with 15 junctional bases. The DNA sequence is as follows: TGTGCCAGCAGCCGGACTAGCGGGGGGGACACAGATACGCAGTATTTT. Protein translation: CASSRTSGGDTDTQYF.